Below are 12 T cell receptor beta chains sequenced from a single sample in a study of blood T cell repertoires in COVID-19. The table came from immunoSEQ multiplex PCR; TCRdb's copy has only in-frame clones and leaves some out. The sample consists of fewer than 500,000 clones, about 90% of them appearing once. Material: PBMCs or T cells enriched from blood (not recorded which). Receptors originate from a young woman with acute COVID-19.

Written as DNA, the CDR3 is TGCGCCAGCAGCTTGAGGGGGACAGGGGACACTGAAGCTTTCTTT. Amino acids: CASSLRGTGDTEAFF. The chain has TRBV5-1 and TRBJ1-1; 10 bases are shared with TRBD1. The CDR3 totals 15 residues. The junction had 3 bases not matched to a gene; V was cut back by 1 base and J by 3 bases. Germline V CDR1 and CDR2: SGHRS, YFSETQ.

The chain employs TRBV30 and TRBJ1-2; TRBD1 is a possible D gene (5 bases). The CDR3 has 13 amino acids. Germline-derived CDR1 and CDR2 are GTSNPN and SVGIG (reference sequence). V gave up 3 bases and J gave up 8 bases, with 16 bases separating them. CDR3 bases: TGTGCCTGGAGCTTCTGGGTTCAGGGAGGCTACACCTTC. It encodes CAWSFWVQGGYTF.

V gene TRBV2 combines with J gene TRBJ1-5; TRBD1 matches 7 bases. CDR1 is SNHLY and CDR2 is FYNNEI in the germline V gene. CDR3 size: 15 residues. V was pared by 10 bases and J by 0 bases, with 9 bases of the junction left unmatched. The CDR3 region has the DNA TGTGCCACCAGACAGGGCGATATTAGCAATCAGCCCCAGCATTTT. It codes for CATRQGDISNQPQHF.

V is TRBV5-1 and J is TRBJ1-2; possible D gene TRBD1, 5 bases. With 0 bases removed from V and 8 bases from J, the gap between germline ends came to 26 bases. In germline, CDR1 is SGHRS, CDR2 YFSETQ. The CDR3 extends over 18 amino acids. CDR3 residues: CASSLAKLQGVAGYGYTF. The CDR3 DNA reads TGCGCCAGCAGCTTGGCAAAGCTTCAAGGGGTGGCAGGGTACGGCTACACCTTC.

The chain employs TRBV28 and TRBJ1-5; D uncertain. The CDR3 is 13 amino acids. CDR1 and CDR2 from the germline V gene are MDHEN and SYDVKM. Trimming stripped 3 bases from V and 3 bases from J, with 6 bases between. CDR3 nucleotides: TGTGCCAGCAGTTTTAGATTCAATCAGCCCCAGCATTTT. This sequence encodes CASSFRFNQPQHF.

The chain joins TRBV19 to TRBJ2-1; possible D gene TRBD2, 5 bases. CDR1 and CDR2 from the germline V gene are LNHDA and SQIVND (reference sequence). The CDR3 is 13 amino acids. Trimming took off 7 bases at V and 6 bases at J, with 13 bases between the two ends. The CDR3 here is CASIGSRSNEQFF. In nucleotides, the CDR3 is TGTGCCAGTATTGGGAGTCGAAGCAATGAGCAGTTCTTC.

This chain connects TRBV5-1 to TRBJ2-1; TRBD2 aligns across 8 bases. V was clipped by 0 bases and J by 5 bases; unmatched bases: 7. The CDR3 length is 16 residues. The germline gives CDR1 SGHRS, CDR2 YFSETQ. The chain's CDR3 is CASSLVVTSVHNEQFF. The CDR3, as DNA: TGCGCCAGCAGCTTGGTGGTGACTAGCGTCCACAATGAGCAGTTCTTC. The full variable domain, completed using reference TRBV5-1 and TRBJ2-1, is KAGVTQTPRYLIKTRGQQVTLSCSPISGHRSVSWYQQTPGQGLQFLFEYFSETQRNKGNFPGRFSGRQFSNSRSEMNVSTLELGDSALYLCASSLVVTSVHNEQFFGPGTRLTVL.

The chain employs TRBV6-5 and TRBJ1-5, with no clear D. Germline V gene sequence: CDR1 MNHEY, CDR2 SVGAGI. The CDR3 totals 15 residues. Trimming left V 0 bases short and J 6 bases short, with 12 bases between. As DNA, the CDR3 is TGTGCCAGCAGTTACTCGAACCGGAGAGGTCAGCCCCAGCATTTT. Protein: CASSYSNRRGQPQHF.

The chain carries TRBV29-1 and TRBJ2-1; TRBD2 agrees at 11 bases. V trimming: 4 bases; J trimming: 5 bases; junction bases outside the gene matches: 10. The germline gives CDR1 SQVTM, CDR2 ANQGSEA. CDR3 length equals 16 residues. The CDR3 protein is CSVGGTSGQINNEQFF. The CDR3 DNA follows: TGCAGCGTTGGAGGGACTAGCGGACAAATCAACAATGAGCAGTTCTTC.

About this clone: This same CDR3 is encoded by further DNA sequences in the sample. The rearrangement links TRBV7-9 to TRBJ2-7; TRBD1 agrees at 10 bases. CDR1 is SEHNR, CDR2 FQNEAQ, per germline (reference sequence). The trim removed 5 bases at V and 4 bases at J, leaving 5 bases unmatched. The CDR3 spans 14 residues. CDR3 nucleotides: TGTGCCAGCAGCCCCTCGGACAGGGGGTACGAGCAGTACTTC. It specifies CASSPSDRGYEQYF.

The rearrangement uses TRBV27 and TRBJ1-4; 7 bases map to TRBD1. The CDR3 sequence is 15 residues long. CDR1 and CDR2 (germline): MNHEY, SMNVEV (reference sequence). J gave up 4 bases and V 4 bases, and 6 bases lay outside the gene matches. CDR3 nucleotides: TGTGCCAGCAGTTCAAGGGGGCCGTTTAATGAAAAACTGTTTTTT. This codes for CASSSRGPFNEKLFF.

This clone was detected only once. The rearrangement uses TRBV19 and TRBJ1-4, with 9 positions matching TRBD1. J was trimmed by 4 bases and V by 5 bases; bases with no gene match: 5. The CDR3 sequence is 15 residues long. Germline assignment: CDR1 LNHDA and CDR2 SQIVND (reference sequence). The CDR3 protein is CASSPRDRDNEKLFF. The DNA for the CDR3 is TGTGCCAGTAGTCCCCGGGACAGGGATAATGAAAAACTGTTTTTT.